The T cell receptor beta chain described here comes from a study of CD8 T cells in Susac syndrome. Comment on this clonotype: Its antigen is not identified.

The CDR3 length is 14 residues. Germline trimming cut 5 bases from V and 6 bases from J; bases unmatched to any gene: 5. Sequencing targeted TCR beta in T cells from blood (CD8+ and CD4+). Negative magnetic isolation gave CD8+ and CD4+ cells; FACS enriched CD8+ TEMRA. Reverse transcription of 0.5 to 1 ug RNA was performed with random hexamers. The immunoSEQ assay covered 54 Vbeta and 13 Jbeta segments for CDR3. TCRdb re-called the immunoSEQ multiplex PCR reads with MiXCR, one entry per CDR3 protein. The table records around 50,000 distinct CDR3 sequences, 80% to 95% of them present only once. Study-wide results and limits: Only a relatively small number of individuals were included in the TCR sequencing and HLA analysis.

The sequencing sample was made of CD8+ T cells from PBMCs. The chain has TRBV12-3 or TRBV12-4 and TRBJ2-7; 12 positions match TRBD2. The sequence was obtained from a human donor in good health. The CDR3 region has the DNA TGTGCCAGCAGTGCTAGCGGGAGGGCTTTCGAGCAGTACTTC. This translates into CASSASGRAFEQYF.